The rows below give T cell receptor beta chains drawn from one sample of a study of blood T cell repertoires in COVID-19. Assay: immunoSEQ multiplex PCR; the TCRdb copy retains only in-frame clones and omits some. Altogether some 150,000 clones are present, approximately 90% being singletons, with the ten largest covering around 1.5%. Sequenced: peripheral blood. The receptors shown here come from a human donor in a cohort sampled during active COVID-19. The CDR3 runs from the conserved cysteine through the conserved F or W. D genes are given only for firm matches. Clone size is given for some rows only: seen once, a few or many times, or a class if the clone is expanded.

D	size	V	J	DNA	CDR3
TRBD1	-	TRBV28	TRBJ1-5	TGTGCCAGCAGTTTTGGGACAGGGACGAGTCAGCCCCAGCATTTT	CASSFGTGTSQPQHF
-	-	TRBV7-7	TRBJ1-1	TGTGCTAGCAGCCCCACCGGTGACACTGAAGCTTTCTTT	CASSPTGDTEAFF
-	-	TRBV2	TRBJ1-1	TGTGCCAGCAGTGAGGAGAGGGACACTGAAGCTTTCTTT	CASSEERDTEAFF
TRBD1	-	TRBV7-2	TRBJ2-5	TGTGCCAGCAGTCCAAGGACAGGGCAAGAGACCCAGTACTTC	CASSPRTGQETQYF
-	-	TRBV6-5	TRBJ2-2	TGTGCCAGCAGAGAGGCCCGTGACGGGGAGCTGTTTTTT	CASREARDGELFF
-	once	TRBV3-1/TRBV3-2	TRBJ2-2	TGTGCCAGCAGCCCAAACACCGGGGAGCTGTTTTTT	CASSPNTGELFF
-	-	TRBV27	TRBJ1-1	TGTGCCAGCAGTTTATCAATACGACAGAACACTGAAGCTTTCTTT	CASSLSIRQNTEAFF
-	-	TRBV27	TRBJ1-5	TGTGCCGGAAACGACCGGGACACTGAGGTCGATAGCAATCAGCCCCAGCATTTT	CAGNDRDTEVDSNQPQHF
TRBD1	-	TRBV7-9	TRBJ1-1	TGTGCCAGCAGCTCCCCCACCGGGACAGTAAGGGATGCTTTCTTT	CASSSPTGTVRDAFF
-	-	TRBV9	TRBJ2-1	TGTGCCAGCAGCGTAGGGGCAGGGAATTACAATGAGCAGTTCTTC	CASSVGAGNYNEQFF
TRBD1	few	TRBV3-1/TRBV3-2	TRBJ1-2	TGTGCCAGCAGCCAAGACAGGGGGGTATATGGCTACACCTTC	CASSQDRGVYGYTF
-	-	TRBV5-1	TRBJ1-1	TGCGCCAGCAGCGGGGGGTCCAGCTTGAACACTGAAGCTTTCTTT	CASSGGSSLNTEAFF
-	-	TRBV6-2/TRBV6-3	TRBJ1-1	TGTGCCAGCAGTTACCCCACTTCCAGGGCCACTGAAGCTTTCTTT	CASSYPTSRATEAFF
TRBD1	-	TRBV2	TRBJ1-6	TGTGCCAGCAAGGGACAGGGGGCCGGGGGGTCACCCCTCCACTTT	CASKGQGAGGSPLHF
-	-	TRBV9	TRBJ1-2	TGTGCCAGCAGCGCCGGACAGCTCTATGGCTACACCTTC	CASSAGQLYGYTF
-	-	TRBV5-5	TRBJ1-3	TGTGCCAGCAGCTTGATCGACAGTCAAGGAAACACCATATATTTT	CASSLIDSQGNTIYF
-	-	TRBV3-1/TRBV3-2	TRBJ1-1	TGTGCCAGCAGCCCCGGGACACAGAACACTGAAGCTTTCTTT	CASSPGTQNTEAFF
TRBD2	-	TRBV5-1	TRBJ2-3	TGCGCCAGCAGCTTTCTAGCGGCGACAGATACGCAGTATTTT	CASSFLAATDTQYF
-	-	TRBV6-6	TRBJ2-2	TGTGCCAGCAGTTACCGACAGGAGACCGGGGAGCTGTTTTTT	CASSYRQETGELFF
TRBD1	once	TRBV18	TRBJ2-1	TGTGCCAGCTCACGAGGGGGCAGCGCCTACAATGAGCAGTTCTTC	CASSRGGSAYNEQFF
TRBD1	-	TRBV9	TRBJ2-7	TGTGCCAGCAGCGTAGCTCCCCAGGGGGCCGGGAACGAGCAGTACTTC	CASSVAPQGAGNEQYF
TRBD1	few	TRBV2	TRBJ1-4	TGTGCCAGCAGGGTAGACAGGGGTCGAAATGAAAAACTGTTTTTT	CASRVDRGRNEKLFF
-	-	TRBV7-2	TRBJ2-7	TGTGCCAGCAGCTTAGATATCGGCGAGCAGTACTTC	CASSLDIGEQYF
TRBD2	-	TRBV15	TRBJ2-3	TGTGCCACCAGCGGATTAGCGGGGGGAATCACAGATACGCAGTATTTT	CATSGLAGGITDTQYF
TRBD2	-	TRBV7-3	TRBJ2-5	TGTGCCAGCAGCTCAACTAGCGGCCAAGAGACCCAGTACTTC	CASSSTSGQETQYF
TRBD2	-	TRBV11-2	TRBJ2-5	TGTGCCAGCAGCCCAGGGGATAGCGGGGGGGGAGAGACCCAGTACTTC	CASSPGDSGGGETQYF
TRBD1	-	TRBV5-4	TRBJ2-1	TGTGCCAGCAACGGACAGGGTCCCTTCAATGAGCAGTTCTTC	CASNGQGPFNEQFF
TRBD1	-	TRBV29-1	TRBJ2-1	TGCAGCGTTGATGGGACAGACACCTCGAGCAATGAGCAGTTCTTC	CSVDGTDTSSNEQFF
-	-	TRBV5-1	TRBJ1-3	TGCGCCAGCAGCATCGTGACAGGAGGAAACACCATATATTTT	CASSIVTGGNTIYF
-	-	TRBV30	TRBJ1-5	TGTGCCTGGAGTGTAGGTGGGGCACTTTATAGCAATCAGCCCCAGCATTTT	CAWSVGGALYSNQPQHF
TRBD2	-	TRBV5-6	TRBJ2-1	TGTGCCAGCAGCCGCCAAAATTTACGGGGGGGATACAATGAGCAGTTCTTC	CASSRQNLRGGYNEQFF
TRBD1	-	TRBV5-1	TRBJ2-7	TGCGCCAGCAGCCCCGGACAGGGGGCAAGGGAGCAGTACTTC	CASSPGQGAREQYF
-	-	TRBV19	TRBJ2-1	TGTGCCAGTAGTCCCAATCCGCAGGGGCGGCAGTTCTTC	CASSPNPQGRQFF
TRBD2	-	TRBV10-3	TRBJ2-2	TGTGCCATCGGACTAGCCCCAGACGGGGAGCTGTTTTTT	CAIGLAPDGELFF
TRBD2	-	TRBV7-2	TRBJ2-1	TGTGCCAGCAGCTTGGCGGGGGTCGAATACAATGAGCAGTTCTTC	CASSLAGVEYNEQFF
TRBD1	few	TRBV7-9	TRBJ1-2	TGTGCCAGCAGCACCCCCCGACAGGGGGCCAACTATGGCTACACCTTC	CASSTPRQGANYGYTF
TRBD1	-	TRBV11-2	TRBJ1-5	TGTGCCAGCAGAAACACAGGGGTGGGGCAGCCCCAGCATTTT	CASRNTGVGQPQHF
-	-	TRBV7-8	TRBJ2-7	TGTGCCAGCAGCTTAGGGGGCTACTACGAGCAGTACTTC	CASSLGGYYEQYF
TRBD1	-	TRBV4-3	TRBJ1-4	TGCGCCAGCAGCCAAGATAGTCGAACAGGGGGAGAAAAACTGTTTTTT	CASSQDSRTGGEKLFF
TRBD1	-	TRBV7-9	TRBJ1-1	TGTGCCAGCAGCCAAACAGGGGCCACTGAAGCTTTCTTT	CASSQTGATEAFF
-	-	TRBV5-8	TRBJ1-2	TGTGCCAGCAGCTGGCGGGAGGGGCAGAGGGGCTACACCTTC	CASSWREGQRGYTF